This is a list of T cell receptor beta chains from one sample in a study of cytomegalovirus exposure and HLA in healthy donors. Assay used: immunoSEQ multiplex PCR; TCRdb lists only in-frame clones, some missing. Among 130,000 or so clones listed, roughly 82% were seen once. The sample was PBMCs. The source of these receptors is a woman aged 18-29 years in good health and CMV-seropositive. Both conserved end residues are part of each CDR3. A D gene is named only where the DNA matches it firmly. Size values are once, few and many counts, or a class for expanded clones, and some rows have none.

j_call,clone_size,v_call,d_call,cdr3_length,cdr3_nt,cdr3_aa
TRBJ2-1,once,TRBV5-4,TRBD2,14,TGTGCCAGCAGCTTGGAGGCGGGGGGCGGAGAGCAGTTCTTC,CASSLEAGGGEQFF
TRBJ2-7,NA,TRBV29-1,TRBD1,13,TGCAGCGTTGGGCGGACAGGGGTTTACGAGCAGTACTTC,CSVGRTGVYEQYF
TRBJ2-1,NA,TRBV4-1,TRBD1,21,TGCGCCAGCAGCCAAGGAACCGGGACAGGGGGCTATACGGTCTTTTTTAATGAGCAGTTCTTC,CASSQGTGTGGYTVFFNEQFF
TRBJ2-7,NA,TRBV19,TRBD1,13,TGTGCCAGTAGTATAGAAGACAGGGGAGATAGGTACTTC,CASSIEDRGDRYF
TRBJ1-2,NA,TRBV6-5,TRBD1,13,TGTGCCAGCAGCCGAACAGGGGACGCTGGCTACACCTTC,CASSRTGDAGYTF
TRBJ1-4,NA,TRBV4-1,NA,16,TGCGCCAGCAGCCAAGAGGGGGGGCGGGGTGGTGAAAAACTGTTTTTT,CASSQEGGRGGEKLFF
TRBJ2-5,few,TRBV11-2,TRBD2,13,TGTGCCAGCAGCTTTAGCGGGGTAGAGACCCAGTACTTC,CASSFSGVETQYF
TRBJ2-7,NA,TRBV11-2,TRBD1,15,TGTGCCAGCAGCCCCCAGGGGGCTTTCTCCTACGAGCAGTACTTC,CASSPQGAFSYEQYF
TRBJ2-7,NA,TRBV6-1,NA,14,TGTGCCAGCAGTGAAGCCTTACTAGGCTACGAGCAGTACTTC,CASSEALLGYEQYF
TRBJ1-5,once,TRBV6-1,NA,16,TGTGCCAGCAGTGAAGCTCCAGGGTTAGTCAATCAGCCCCAGCATTTT,CASSEAPGLVNQPQHF
TRBJ1-3,once,TRBV19,TRBD1,14,TGTGCCAGTACTCCGCCGGACAGGGATAACACCATATATTTT,CASTPPDRDNTIYF
TRBJ2-6,NA,TRBV27,TRBD1,17,TGTGCCAGCAGTACCCGGGACAGTTTTCTTGGGGCCAACGTCCTGACTTTC,CASSTRDSFLGANVLTF
TRBJ2-3,NA,TRBV10-1,TRBD2,14,TGCGCCAGCAGTGGACTAGCGGGGGAAGATACGCAGTATTTT,CASSGLAGEDTQYF
TRBJ1-3,NA,TRBV27,NA,16,TGTGCCAGCAGTCAGCTACAGGGATGGTCTGGAAACACCATATATTTT,CASSQLQGWSGNTIYF
TRBJ2-5,NA,TRBV5-4,NA,13,TGTGCCAGCAGCTTTTTAGGGGGAGAGACCCGGTACTTC,CASSFLGGETRYF
TRBJ2-2,NA,TRBV27,TRBD2,16,TGTGCCAGCAGCCTACTAGCGGGGGGGCATGTCGGGGAGCTGTTTTTT,CASSLLAGGHVGELFF
TRBJ1-1,NA,TRBV2,TRBD1,12,TGTGCCAGCCAACACAGGGGGGCTGAAGCTTTCTTT,CASQHRGAEAFF
TRBJ2-1,NA,TRBV29-1,TRBD1,14,TGCAGCGTTGATGTGGGACAGGGGAATGGAGAGCAGTTCTTC,CSVDVGQGNGEQFF
TRBJ1-3,NA,TRBV2,NA,13,TGTGCCAGCCGCAGATCAGCAGGCAACACCATATATTTT,CASRRSAGNTIYF
TRBJ2-7,NA,TRBV30,NA,11,TGTGCCTGGAGTGGCGGGCCCGAGCAGTACTTC,CAWSGGPEQYF
TRBJ1-5,NA,TRBV2,TRBD1,16,TGTGCCAGCAGTGAGACAGGGGAATATAGCAATCAGCCCCAGCATTTT,CASSETGEYSNQPQHF
TRBJ1-2,NA,TRBV6-1,TRBD1,14,TGTGCCAGCAGTGGAGTTCAGGGGGCGGATGGCTACACCTTC,CASSGVQGADGYTF
TRBJ1-1,NA,TRBV5-4,NA,9,TGTGCCAGTCGGACTTATGCTTTCTTT,CASRTYAFF
TRBJ1-4,NA,TRBV5-1,NA,16,TGCGCCAGCAGCTTGGCCCGGGGGGTAAGGAATGAAAAACTGTTTTTT,CASSLARGVRNEKLFF
TRBJ2-7,once,TRBV27,TRBD1,15,TGTGCCAGCAGTTTAGGGACAGAAACCTCCTACGAGCAGTACTTC,CASSLGTETSYEQYF
TRBJ2-1,NA,TRBV29-1,NA,11,TGCAGCGTTGGAGAAGGGGGTGAGCAGTTCTTC,CSVGEGGEQFF